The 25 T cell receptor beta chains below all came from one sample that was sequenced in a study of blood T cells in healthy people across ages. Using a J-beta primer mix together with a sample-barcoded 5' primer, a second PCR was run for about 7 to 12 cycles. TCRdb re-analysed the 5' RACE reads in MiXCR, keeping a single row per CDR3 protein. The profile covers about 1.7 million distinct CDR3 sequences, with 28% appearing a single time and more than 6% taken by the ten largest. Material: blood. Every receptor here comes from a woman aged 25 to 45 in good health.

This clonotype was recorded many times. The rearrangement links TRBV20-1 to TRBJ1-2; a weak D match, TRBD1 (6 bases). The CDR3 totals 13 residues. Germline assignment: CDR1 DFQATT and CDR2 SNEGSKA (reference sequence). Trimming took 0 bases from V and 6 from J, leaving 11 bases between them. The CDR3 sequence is CSAREAEGDGYTF. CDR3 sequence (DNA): TGCAGTGCTAGAGAAGCAGAGGGGGATGGCTACACCTTC.

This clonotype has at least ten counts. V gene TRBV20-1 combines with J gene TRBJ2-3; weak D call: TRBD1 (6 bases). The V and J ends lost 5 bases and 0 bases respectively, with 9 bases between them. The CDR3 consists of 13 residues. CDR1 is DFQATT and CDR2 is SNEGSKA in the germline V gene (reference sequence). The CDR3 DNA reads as TGCAGTGCTGCCAGGGGAAGCACAGATACGCAGTATTTT. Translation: CSAARGSTDTQYF.

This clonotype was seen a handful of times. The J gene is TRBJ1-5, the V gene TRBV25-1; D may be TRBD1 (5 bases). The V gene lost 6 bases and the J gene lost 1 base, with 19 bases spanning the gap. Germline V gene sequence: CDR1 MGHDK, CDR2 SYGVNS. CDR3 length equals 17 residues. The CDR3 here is CASSPSGGIGSNQPQHF. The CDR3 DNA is TGTGCCAGCAGCCCGTCCGGGGGAATAGGGAGCAATCAGCCCCAGCATTTT.

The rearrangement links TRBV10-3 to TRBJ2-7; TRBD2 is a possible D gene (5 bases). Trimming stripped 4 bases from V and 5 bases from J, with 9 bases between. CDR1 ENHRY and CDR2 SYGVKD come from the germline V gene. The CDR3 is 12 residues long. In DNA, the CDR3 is TGTGCCATCAGTGCCACGGGGAACGAGCAGTACTTC. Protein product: CAISATGNEQYF.

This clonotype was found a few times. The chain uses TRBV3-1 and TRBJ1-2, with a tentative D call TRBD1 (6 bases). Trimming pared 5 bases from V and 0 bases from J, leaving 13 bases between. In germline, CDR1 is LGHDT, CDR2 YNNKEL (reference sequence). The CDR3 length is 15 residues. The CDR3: CASSSGRTANYGYTF. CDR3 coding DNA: TGTGCCAGCAGCTCAGGCCGGACAGCTAACTATGGCTACACCTTC.

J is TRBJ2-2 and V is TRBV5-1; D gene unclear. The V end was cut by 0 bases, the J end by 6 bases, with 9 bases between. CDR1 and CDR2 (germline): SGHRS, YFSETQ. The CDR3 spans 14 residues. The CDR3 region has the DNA TGCGCCAGCAGCTTGGCTCCGGAATCCGGGGAGCTGTTTTTT. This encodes CASSLAPESGELFF.

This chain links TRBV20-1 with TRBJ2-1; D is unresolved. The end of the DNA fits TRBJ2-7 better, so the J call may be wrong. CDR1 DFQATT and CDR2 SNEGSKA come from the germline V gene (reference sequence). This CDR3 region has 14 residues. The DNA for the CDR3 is TGCAGTGCTAGAGATCTCCGTACCTACAATGAGCAGTACTTC. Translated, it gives CSARDLRTYNEQYF.

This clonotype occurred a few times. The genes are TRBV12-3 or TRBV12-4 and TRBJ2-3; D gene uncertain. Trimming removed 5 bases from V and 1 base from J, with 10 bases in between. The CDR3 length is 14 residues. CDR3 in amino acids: CASSESWGTDTQYF. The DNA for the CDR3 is TGTGCCAGCAGTGAAAGCTGGGGCACAGATACGCAGTATTTT.

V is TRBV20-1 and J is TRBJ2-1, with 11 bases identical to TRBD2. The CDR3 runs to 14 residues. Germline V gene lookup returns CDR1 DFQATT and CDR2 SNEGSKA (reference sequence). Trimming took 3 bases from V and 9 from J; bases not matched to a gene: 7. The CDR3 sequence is CSARGGLAAVEQFF. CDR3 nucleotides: TGCAGTGCTAGGGGGGGACTAGCGGCCGTTGAGCAGTTCTTC.

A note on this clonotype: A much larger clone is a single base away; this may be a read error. For the CDR3, the DNA is TGTGTCACCAGCAGTTCTATGGGAGCAGAGACCCAGTACTTC. Translating it yields CVTSSSMGAETQYF. The chain combines TRBV15 with TRBJ2-5; TRBD2 is a possible D gene (5 bases). Looked up from germline, CDR1 is LNHNV and CDR2 is YYDKDF (reference sequence). CDR3 size: 14 residues. The full variable domain, rest sourced from reference TRBV15 and TRBJ2-5, is DAMVIQNPRYQVTQFGKPVTLSCSQTLNHNVMYWYQQKSSQAPKLLFHYYDKDFNNEADTPDNFQSRRPNTSFCFLDIRSPGLGDTAMYLCVTSSSMGAETQYFGPGTRLLVL.

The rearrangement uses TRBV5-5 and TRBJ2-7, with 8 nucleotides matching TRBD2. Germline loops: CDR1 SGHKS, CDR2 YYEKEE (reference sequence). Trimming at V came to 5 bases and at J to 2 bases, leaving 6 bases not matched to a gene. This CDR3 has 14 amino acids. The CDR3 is CASRRGVLTYEQYF. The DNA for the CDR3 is TGTGCCAGCAGGCGGGGGGTTTTAACCTACGAGCAGTACTTC.

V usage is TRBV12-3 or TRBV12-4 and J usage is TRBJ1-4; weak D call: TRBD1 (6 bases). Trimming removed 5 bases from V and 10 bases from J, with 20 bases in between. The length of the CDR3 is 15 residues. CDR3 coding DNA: TGTGCCAGCAGTCTCCGAGGGGGAGGGGGAGGAAAACTGTTTTTT. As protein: CASSLRGGGGGKLFF.

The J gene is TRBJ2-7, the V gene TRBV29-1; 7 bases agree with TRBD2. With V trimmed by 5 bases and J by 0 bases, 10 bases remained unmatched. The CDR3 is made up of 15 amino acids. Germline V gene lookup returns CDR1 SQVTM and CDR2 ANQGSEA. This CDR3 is CSVTGGIGSSYEQYF. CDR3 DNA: TGCAGCGTTACCGGGGGGATCGGGAGCTCCTACGAGCAGTACTTC.

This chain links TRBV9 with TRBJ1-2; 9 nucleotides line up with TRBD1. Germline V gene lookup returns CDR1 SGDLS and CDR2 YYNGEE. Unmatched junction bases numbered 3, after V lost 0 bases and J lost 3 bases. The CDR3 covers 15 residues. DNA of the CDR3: TGTGCCAGCAGCGTAGTGGGACAGGGTGACTATGGCTACACCTTC. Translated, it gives CASSVVGQGDYGYTF.

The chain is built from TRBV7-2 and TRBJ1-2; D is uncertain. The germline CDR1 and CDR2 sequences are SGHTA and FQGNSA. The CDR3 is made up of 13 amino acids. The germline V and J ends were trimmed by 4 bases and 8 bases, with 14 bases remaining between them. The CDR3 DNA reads TGTGCCAGCAGCTGGAGTGTATGGGAGGGCTACACCTTC. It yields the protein CASSWSVWEGYTF.

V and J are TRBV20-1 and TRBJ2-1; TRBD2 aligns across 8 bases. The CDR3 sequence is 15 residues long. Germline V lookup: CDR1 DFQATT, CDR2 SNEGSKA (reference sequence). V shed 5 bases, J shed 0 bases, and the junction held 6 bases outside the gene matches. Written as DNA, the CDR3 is TGCAGTGCTGGAATTAGCGGGAACTCCTACAATGAGCAGTTCTTC. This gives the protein CSAGISGNSYNEQFF.

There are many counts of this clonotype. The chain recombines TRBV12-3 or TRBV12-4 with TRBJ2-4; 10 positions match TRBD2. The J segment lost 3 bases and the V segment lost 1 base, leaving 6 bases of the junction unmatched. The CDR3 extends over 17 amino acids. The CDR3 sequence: CASSLELAGTLKNIQYF. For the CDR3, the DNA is TGTGCCAGCAGTTTAGAACTAGCGGGGACCCTCAAAAACATTCAGTACTTC.

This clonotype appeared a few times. CDR3 loop: CSAVDRQNTEAFF. In DNA, the CDR3 is TGCAGTGCCGTCGACAGACAGAACACTGAAGCTTTCTTT. The rearrangement joins TRBV20-1 to TRBJ1-1; tentative D call: TRBD1 (5 bases). CDR3 length: 13 residues. The ends were cut back, 6 bases at V and 1 base at J, with 12 bases in the middle. The germline V gene encodes CDR1 DFQATT and CDR2 SNEGSKA (reference sequence).

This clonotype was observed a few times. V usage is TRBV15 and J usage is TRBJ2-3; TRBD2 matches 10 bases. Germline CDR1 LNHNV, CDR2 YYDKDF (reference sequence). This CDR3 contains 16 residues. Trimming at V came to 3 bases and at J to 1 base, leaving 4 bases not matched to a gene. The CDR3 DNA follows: TGTGCCACCAGCAGGCACCTAGCGGGGGGCACAGATACGCAGTATTTT. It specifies CATSRHLAGGTDTQYF.

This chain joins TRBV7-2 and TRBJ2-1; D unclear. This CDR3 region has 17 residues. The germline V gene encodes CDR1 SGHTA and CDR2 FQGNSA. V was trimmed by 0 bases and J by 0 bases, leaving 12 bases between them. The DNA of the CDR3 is TGTGCCAGCAGCTTAGCGCTTATCCTGAGCTCCTACAATGAGCAGTTCTTC. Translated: CASSLALILSSYNEQFF.

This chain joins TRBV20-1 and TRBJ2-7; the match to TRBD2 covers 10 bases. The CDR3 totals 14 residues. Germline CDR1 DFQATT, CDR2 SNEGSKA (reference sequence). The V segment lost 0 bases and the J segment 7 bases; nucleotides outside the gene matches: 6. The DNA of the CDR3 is TGCAGTGCTAGAGAGGAACTAGCGGGATGGGAGCAGTACTTC. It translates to CSAREELAGWEQYF.

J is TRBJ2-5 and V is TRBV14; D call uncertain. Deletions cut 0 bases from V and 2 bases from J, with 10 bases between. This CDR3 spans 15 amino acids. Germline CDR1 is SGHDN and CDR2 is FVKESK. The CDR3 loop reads CASSQDNRLQETQYF. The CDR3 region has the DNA TGTGCCAGCAGCCAAGATAACCGGCTTCAAGAGACCCAGTACTTC. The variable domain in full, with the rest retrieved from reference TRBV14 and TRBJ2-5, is EAGVTQFPSHSVIEKGQTVTLRCDPISGHDNLYWYRRVMGKEIKFLLHFVKESKQDESGMPNNRFLAERTGGTYSTLKVQPAELEDSGVYFCASSQDNRLQETQYFGPGTRLLVL.

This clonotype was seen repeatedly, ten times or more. The DNA for the CDR3 is TGCAGCGTTGATCCAGCGGGAGGGGTTAATGAGCAGTTCTTC. It translates to CSVDPAGGVNEQFF. This chain links TRBV29-1 with TRBJ2-1, with TRBD2 matching over 10 bases. J was trimmed by 7 bases and V by 3 bases; bases with no gene match: 6. The CDR3 runs 14 residues. Looked up from germline, CDR1 is SQVTM and CDR2 is ANQGSEA.

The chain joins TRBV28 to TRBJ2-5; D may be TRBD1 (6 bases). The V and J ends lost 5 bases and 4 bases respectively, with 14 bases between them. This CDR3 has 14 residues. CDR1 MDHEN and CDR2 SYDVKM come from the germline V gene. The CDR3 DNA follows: TGTGCCAGCAGTACGACAGGTCGGGGAGAGACCCAGTACTTC. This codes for CASSTTGRGETQYF.

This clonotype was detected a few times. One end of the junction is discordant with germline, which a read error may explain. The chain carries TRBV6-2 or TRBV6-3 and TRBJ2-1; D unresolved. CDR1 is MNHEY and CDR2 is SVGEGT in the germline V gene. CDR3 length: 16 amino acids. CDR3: CAGSSPTGLSYNEQFF. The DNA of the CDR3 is TGTGCCGGCAGTTCGCCGACTGGGCTCTCCTACAATGAGCAGTTCTTC.